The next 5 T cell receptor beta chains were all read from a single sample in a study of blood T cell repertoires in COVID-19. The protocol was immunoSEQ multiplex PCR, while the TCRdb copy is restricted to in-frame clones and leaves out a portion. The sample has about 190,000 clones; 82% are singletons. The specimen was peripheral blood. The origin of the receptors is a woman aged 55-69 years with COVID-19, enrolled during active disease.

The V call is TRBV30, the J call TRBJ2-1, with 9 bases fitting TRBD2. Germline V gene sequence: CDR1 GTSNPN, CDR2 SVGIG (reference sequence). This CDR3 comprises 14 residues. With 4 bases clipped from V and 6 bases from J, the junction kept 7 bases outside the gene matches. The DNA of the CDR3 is TGTGCCTGGAACAGGGGACTAGCAACCAATGAGCAGTTCTTC. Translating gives CAWNRGLATNEQFF.

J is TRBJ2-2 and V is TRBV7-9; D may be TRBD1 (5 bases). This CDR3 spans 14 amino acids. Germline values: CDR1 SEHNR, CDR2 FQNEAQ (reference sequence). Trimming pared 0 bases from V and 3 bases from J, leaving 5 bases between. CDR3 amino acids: CASSLAGHTGELFF. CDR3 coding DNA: TGTGCCAGCAGCTTAGCGGGGCACACCGGGGAGCTGTTTTTT.

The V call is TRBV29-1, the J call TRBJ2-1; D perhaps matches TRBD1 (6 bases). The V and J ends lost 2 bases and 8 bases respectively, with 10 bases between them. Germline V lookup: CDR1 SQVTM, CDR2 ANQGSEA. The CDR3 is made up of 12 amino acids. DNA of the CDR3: TGCAGCGTTGAAAACAGGGAAGATGAGCAGTTCTTC. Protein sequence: CSVENREDEQFF.

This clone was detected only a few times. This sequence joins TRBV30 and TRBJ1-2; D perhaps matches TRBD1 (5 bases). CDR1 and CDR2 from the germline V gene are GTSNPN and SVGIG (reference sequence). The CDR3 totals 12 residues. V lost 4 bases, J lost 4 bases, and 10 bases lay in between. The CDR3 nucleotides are TGTGCCTGGACCCAGGGCCTCTATGGCTACACCTTC. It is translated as CAWTQGLYGYTF. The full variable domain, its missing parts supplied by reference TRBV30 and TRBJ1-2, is SQTIHQWPATLVQPVGSPLSLECTVEGTSNPNLYWYRQAAGRGLQLLFYSVGIGQISSEVPQNLSASRPQDRQFILSSKKLLLSDSGFYLCAWTQGLYGYTFGSGTRLTVV.

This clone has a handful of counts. For the CDR3, the DNA is TGTGGTTTGGGCGGAAACACCATATATTTT. Encoded protein: CGLGGNTIYF. The genes are TRBV27 and TRBJ1-3; D not resolved. Per the germline V gene, CDR1 is MNHEY and CDR2 is SMNVEV (reference sequence). This CDR3 is built from 10 residues.